This TCR beta chain emerged from a study of T cell responses to AZD1222 COVID-19 vaccine. Study-wide results and limits: The donor cohort was predominantly white British with a female majority, and clonal diversity may have been underestimated. At 160-218 and 743-854, vaccine-associated CD4 TCRs were dominant, and they spanned spike.

To note about this clone: Its antigen is as yet unknown.

CDR1 and CDR2 from the germline V gene are LNHNV and YYDKDF (reference sequence). CDR3 length equals 16 residues. The V and J ends lost 1 base and 7 bases, in that order; junction bases with no gene match: 11. Using immunoSEQ multiplex PCR, the repertoire was profiled, and TCRdb retains in-frame clones only, with some absent. The data show roughly 150,000 clones, about 91% seen once. The specimen comprised peripheral blood, sampled 28 days after the second AZD1222 dose. This chain joins TRBV15 and TRBJ1-1; 8 bases fit TRBD1. The sequence was obtained from an adult who received the AZD1222 COVID-19 vaccine. CDR3 sequence (DNA): TGTGCCACCAGCAGAGGTCCCTCGGGACAGGCGATTGAAGCTTTCTTT. It translates to CATSRGPSGQAIEAFF.